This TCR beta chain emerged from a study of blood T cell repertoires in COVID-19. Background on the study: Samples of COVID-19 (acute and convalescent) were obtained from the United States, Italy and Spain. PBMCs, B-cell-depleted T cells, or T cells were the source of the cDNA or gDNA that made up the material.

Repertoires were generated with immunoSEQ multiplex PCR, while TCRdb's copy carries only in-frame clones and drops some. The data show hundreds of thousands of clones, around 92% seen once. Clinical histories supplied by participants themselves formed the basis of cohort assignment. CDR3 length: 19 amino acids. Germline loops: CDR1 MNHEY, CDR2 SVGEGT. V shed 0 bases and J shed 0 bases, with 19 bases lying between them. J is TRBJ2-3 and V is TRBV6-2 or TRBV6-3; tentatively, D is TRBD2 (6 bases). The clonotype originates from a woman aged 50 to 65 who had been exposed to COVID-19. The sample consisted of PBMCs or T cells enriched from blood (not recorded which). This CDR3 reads CASSYSSRGLTTSTDTQYF. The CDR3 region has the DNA TGTGCCAGCAGTTACTCCTCCCGAGGACTAACCACTAGCACAGATACGCAGTATTTT.